This is a list of T cell receptor beta chains from one sample in a study of OX40 agonist ivuxolimab in advanced cancers. Profiled with immunoSEQ multiplex PCR; TCRdb holds only in-frame clones, not every one. This sample yields some 45,000 clones, of which 86% are seen a single time; 0.38% belongs to the top ten. This specimen consisted of CD4+ or CD8+ T cells sorted from blood, obtained in a trial of the OX40 agonist ivuxolimab. These receptor sequences come from an adult with an advanced solid tumor such as melanoma, head and neck, liver or kidney cancer. The CDR3 runs from the conserved cysteine through the conserved F or W. The D gene is left open where the match is weak. Part of the rows lack a size; the others show once, few, many or a class for expanded clones.

abundance: NA; d_gene: NA; j_gene: TRBJ1-3; v_gene: TRBV5-4; CDR3aa: CASSTGAIGNTIYF; CDR3nt: TGTGCCAGCAGCACGGGAGCGATTGGAAACACCATATATTTT
abundance: NA; d_gene: NA; j_gene: TRBJ2-4; v_gene: TRBV30; CDR3aa: CASRGIAKNIQYF; CDR3nt: TGTGCCTCCCGGGGGATAGCCAAAAACATTCAGTACTTC
abundance: NA; d_gene: TRBD1; j_gene: TRBJ1-5; v_gene: TRBV7-2; CDR3aa: CASSLGQGTQPQHF; CDR3nt: TGTGCCAGCAGCTTAGGACAGGGCACTCAGCCCCAGCATTTT
abundance: NA; d_gene: NA; j_gene: TRBJ1-1; v_gene: TRBV19; CDR3aa: CASSIDLPRSAFF; CDR3nt: TGTGCCAGTAGTATCGATCTACCCAGGTCCGCTTTCTTT
abundance: NA; d_gene: TRBD2; j_gene: TRBJ2-7; v_gene: TRBV27; CDR3aa: CASSRTSGIYEQYF; CDR3nt: TGTGCCAGCAGTCGGACTAGCGGGATCTACGAGCAGTACTTC
abundance: NA; d_gene: NA; j_gene: TRBJ1-5; v_gene: TRBV16; CDR3aa: CASTSSGNQPQHF; CDR3nt: TGTGCCAGCACCTCCTCGGGCAATCAGCCCCAGCATTTT
abundance: NA; d_gene: NA; j_gene: TRBJ1-2; v_gene: TRBV6-5; CDR3aa: CASSPRVGSRGYTF; CDR3nt: TGTGCCAGCAGTCCCCGGGTCGGGAGTAGGGGCTACACCTTC
abundance: NA; d_gene: NA; j_gene: TRBJ1-2; v_gene: TRBV11-1; CDR3aa: CASGSIAERNYGYTF; CDR3nt: TGTGCCAGCGGATCCATTGCCGAGAGGAACTATGGCTACACCTTC
abundance: NA; d_gene: TRBD1; j_gene: TRBJ2-4; v_gene: TRBV28; CDR3aa: CASTSTGNIQYF; CDR3nt: TGTGCCAGCACTTCGACAGGGAACATTCAGTACTTC
abundance: NA; d_gene: NA; j_gene: TRBJ2-7; v_gene: TRBV6-7; CDR3aa: CASSYSGHEQYF; CDR3nt: TGTGCCAGCAGTTACTCTGGCCACGAGCAGTACTTC
abundance: NA; d_gene: TRBD1; j_gene: TRBJ2-1; v_gene: TRBV4-3; CDR3aa: CASSRDRGQNEQFF; CDR3nt: TGCGCCAGCAGCCGGGACAGGGGGCAGAATGAGCAGTTCTTC
abundance: NA; d_gene: NA; j_gene: TRBJ1-4; v_gene: TRBV5-1; CDR3aa: CASSLDRARGGLFF; CDR3nt: TGCGCCAGCAGCTTGGACCGCGCCCGCGGAGGACTGTTTTTT
abundance: NA; d_gene: NA; j_gene: TRBJ2-7; v_gene: TRBV29-1; CDR3aa: CSAPTAQVYEQYF; CDR3nt: TGCAGCGCGCCGACCGCACAAGTATACGAGCAGTACTTC
abundance: NA; d_gene: TRBD2; j_gene: TRBJ2-1; v_gene: TRBV15; CDR3aa: CATSRSGTEQFF; CDR3nt: TGTGCCACCAGCCGTAGCGGGACTGAGCAGTTCTTC
abundance: NA; d_gene: NA; j_gene: TRBJ1-2; v_gene: TRBV6-5; CDR3aa: CASSRSGTRKDGYTF; CDR3nt: TGTGCCAGCAGTAGATCCGGGACAAGGAAGGATGGCTACACCTTC
abundance: NA; d_gene: TRBD2; j_gene: TRBJ2-2; v_gene: TRBV27; CDR3aa: CASSFLAGVDTGELFF; CDR3nt: TGTGCCAGCAGTTTCCTAGCGGGAGTTGACACCGGGGAGCTGTTTTTT
abundance: NA; d_gene: TRBD1; j_gene: TRBJ1-3; v_gene: TRBV6-6; CDR3aa: CASRQTGVAGNTIYF; CDR3nt: TGTGCCAGCAGACAAACAGGGGTCGCTGGAAACACCATATATTTT
abundance: NA; d_gene: NA; j_gene: TRBJ2-1; v_gene: TRBV7-3; CDR3aa: CASRQQGTSYNEQFF; CDR3nt: TGTGCCAGCAGGCAACAGGGTACCTCCTACAATGAGCAGTTCTTC
abundance: few; d_gene: NA; j_gene: TRBJ1-1; v_gene: TRBV7-9; CDR3aa: CASSGRTARGAFF; CDR3nt: TGTGCCAGCAGCGGGCGGACAGCTCGGGGAGCTTTCTTT
abundance: NA; d_gene: NA; j_gene: TRBJ1-4; v_gene: TRBV6-5; CDR3aa: CASRRIRTTNEKLFF; CDR3nt: TGTGCCAGCCGTCGGATCAGAACAACTAATGAAAAACTGTTTTTT
abundance: NA; d_gene: TRBD1; j_gene: TRBJ1-4; v_gene: TRBV5-1; CDR3aa: CASSLWGQGLLSEKLFF; CDR3nt: TGCGCCAGCAGCTTGTGGGGACAGGGTCTCTTGAGTGAAAAACTGTTTTTT
abundance: NA; d_gene: NA; j_gene: TRBJ1-4; v_gene: TRBV7-9; CDR3aa: CASSRTFLKEKLFF; CDR3nt: TGTGCCAGCAGCAGGACCTTCCTTAAGGAAAAACTGTTTTTT
abundance: NA; d_gene: NA; j_gene: TRBJ2-7; v_gene: TRBV7-8; CDR3aa: CASSSITTGYEQYF; CDR3nt: TGTGCCAGCAGCTCCATTACGACAGGATACGAGCAGTACTTC
abundance: NA; d_gene: NA; j_gene: TRBJ2-2; v_gene: TRBV18; CDR3aa: CASHKTGAGELFF; CDR3nt: TGTGCCAGCCACAAAACGGGGGCCGGGGAGCTGTTTTTT